Sequencing of this T cell receptor beta chain was carried out in a study of T cell repertoires in cytomegalovirus infection (dated by TCRdb to the late 2010s). About the investigation overall: Recently identified HLA-C-restricted CMV epitopes, whose presentation resists viral immunomodulation, were targeted by peptide stimulations together with well-studied HLA-B-restricted epitopes. Donor HLA type was relevant to the analysis, because carriage of CMV infection together with the matching HLA type was indicated by public TCR beta signatures. On the study overall, not on this receptor specifically: Cumulative frequency of public TCR beta family members discriminated carriers of CMV infection plus the relevant HLA type in this cohort and an independent 352-donor cohort. The ex vivo response was dominated by HLA-C-restricted CMV-specific TCR beta clonotypes, which also provided the single most frequent clonotype in two of eight donors.

On this clonotype itself: No cognate antigen has been identified for it. Germline and junction disagree at one end, which may indicate a read error.

The sample's treatment or condition label, decoded: in vitro stimulation with specific CMV peptide epitopes to enrich CMV-specific T cells. The instrument given in TCRdb is Illumina HiSeq 1500. The public reads were quality trimmed at Q25 with fastp and then assembled into clones with MiXCR by TCRdb, keeping productive beta chains. Each CDR3 protein gets just one entry, which takes the most common genes and DNA from the rows behind it. The sample has about 340,000 distinct CDR3 sequences on record, just under 30% of them singletons. The top ten clonotypes cover roughly 20% of the sample. Via the germline V gene (reference sequence), CDR1 is PRHDT and CDR2 FYEKMQ. The CDR3 starts with the cysteine, ends with the phenylalanine, and has 18 residues. Only CDR3 DNA remains: 54 bases, in frame from the first base.

The V and J segments used are TRBV13 and TRBJ2-2; matching of 6 bases hints at TRBD2 as the D gene. The clonotype originates from a human donor in good health (CMV status not recorded). Some clones in this sample may be carry-over from other donors' samples. The sample in question was cultured PBMCs, obtained from culture after CMV antigen stimulation. The CDR3 protein: CASSIGRPAGPNTGELFF. Read as DNA, the sequence is TGTGCCAGCAGCATAGGGAGGCCAGCGGGCCCTAACACCGGGGAGCTGTTTTTT.